This TCR beta chain was captured in a study of blood T cells in healthy people across ages. Findings and limits, study-wide: The CMV status of each donor remained undetermined, and this could have confounded shifts in expanded clonotypes. It was not possible, with unsorted PBMCs, to conclusively compare naive and antigen-experienced cells.

On this clonotype itself: Antigen unknown.

CDR3 length: 14 residues. Trimming removed 5 bases from V and 2 bases from J, with 11 bases in between. CDR1 is SGHAT, CDR2 FQDESV, per germline (reference sequence). Extraction yielded at least 5 micrograms of total RNA per sample. With a J-beta primer mix and a sample-barcoded 5' primer, a second PCR ran 7 to 11 cycles. TCRdb re-derived calls from the 5' RACE reads in MiXCR, one entry per CDR3 protein. This sample has some 860,000 distinct CDR3 sequences; 56% occur once, and the top ten carry about 26%. Material for sequencing was blood. The TCR was taken from a man aged 35 to 55 in good health. The rearrangement uses TRBV11-1 and TRBJ2-3; unclear D gene. CDR3 in amino acids: CASSPIVNTDTQYF. In DNA form, the CDR3 reads TGTGCCAGCAGCCCGATAGTGAACACAGATACGCAGTATTTT. Drawing the rest from reference TRBV11-1 and TRBJ2-3, the complete variable domain is EAEVAQSPRYKITEKSQAVAFWCDPISGHATLYWYRQILGQGPELLVQFQDESVVDDSQLPKDRFSAERLKGVDSTLKIQPAELGDSAMYLCASSPIVNTDTQYFGPGTRLTVL.